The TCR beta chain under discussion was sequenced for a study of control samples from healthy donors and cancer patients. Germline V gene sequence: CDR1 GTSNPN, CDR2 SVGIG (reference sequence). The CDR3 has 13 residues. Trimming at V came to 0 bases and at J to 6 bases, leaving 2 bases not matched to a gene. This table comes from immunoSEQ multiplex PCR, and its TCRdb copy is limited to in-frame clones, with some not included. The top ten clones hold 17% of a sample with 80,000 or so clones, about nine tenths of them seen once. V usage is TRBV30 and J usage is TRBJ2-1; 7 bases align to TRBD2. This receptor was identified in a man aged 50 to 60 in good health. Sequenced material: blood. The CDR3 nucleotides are TGTGCCTGGAGTGTACGGGGGGTCAATGAGCAGTTCTTC. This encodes CAWSVRGVNEQFF.